The table lists the clone carrying this T cell receptor beta chain with many counts. Its antigen remains unidentified. CDR3 length: 14 residues. V lost 3 bases and J 0 bases, leaving 9 bases between the germline ends. Germline V gene lookup returns CDR1 MDHEN and CDR2 SYDVKM. The data are from a study of T cells in Graves' hyperthyroidism and ophthalmopathy. Amplified TCR beta CDR3 regions derived from RNA transcripts. Carried out on the TCR CDR3, a first-round RT-PCR used the HTBI primer set. TCRdb passed the multiplex PCR reads through MiXCR, listing each CDR3 protein once. The sample lists 250,000 or so distinct CDR3 sequences; 16% were seen once. General observations from the study: Among clonotypes expanded in thyroid above 0.001, most were also found in blood.

Sequencing was performed on blood. This TCR came from a woman aged 18-29 years with Graves' ophthalmopathy. The chain combines TRBV28 with TRBJ2-7, with a tentative D call TRBD2 (6 bases). CDR3 in DNA: TGTGCCAGCAGTTTTAAGGGAGGCTCCTACGAGCAGTACTTC. It codes for CASSFKGGSYEQYF.